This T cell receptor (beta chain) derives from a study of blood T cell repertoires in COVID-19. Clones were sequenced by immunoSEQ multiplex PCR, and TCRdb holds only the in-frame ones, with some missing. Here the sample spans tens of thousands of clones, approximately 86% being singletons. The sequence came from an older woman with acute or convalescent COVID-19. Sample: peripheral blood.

CDR3 in DNA: TGTGCCAGTAGTCGACAGGGAGAGAGCAATCAGCCCCAGCATTTT. This translates into CASSRQGESNQPQHF. The chain recombines TRBV19 with TRBJ1-5; 7 nucleotides match TRBD1. J was trimmed by 1 base and V by 5 bases; bases with no gene match: 5. The length of the CDR3 is 15 residues. The germline CDR1 and CDR2 sequences are LNHDA and SQIVND (reference sequence).